This TCR beta chain comes out of a study of cytomegalovirus exposure and HLA in healthy donors. The CDR3 runs 14 residues. Unmatched junction bases numbered 5, after V lost 6 bases and J lost 4 bases. Germline lookup yields CDR1 SNHLY and CDR2 FYNNEI. In regard to this clone: Its specificity is unknown.

Study outcomes and limitations: Later, an analysis showed that TCR beta chains associated with HLA were more clonally expanded than others that were equally common.

The primer mix had 60 Vbeta and 13 Jbeta primers. The table came from immunoSEQ multiplex PCR; TCRdb's copy has only in-frame clones and leaves some out. The sample comprises about 67,000 clones, approximately 80% of which are singletons, and roughly 2.9% rests with the top ten. Sequencing was carried out using PBMCs. This TCR was recovered from a woman in her 30s in good health and CMV-seronegative. The chain recombines TRBV2 with TRBJ1-3, with 8 bases identical to TRBD1. CDR3: CASRTGQGGNTIYF. CDR3 nucleotide sequence: TGTGCCAGCAGAACTGGACAGGGAGGAAACACCATATATTTT.